The 14 T cell receptor beta chains listed next were all sequenced from one sample in a study of early T cells in non-severe SARS-CoV-2 infection. TCRdb ran MiXCR on the 5' RACE reads and lists one entry per CDR3 protein. The table includes about 89,000 distinct CDR3 sequences, around a sixth detected once. The specimen comprised whole blood, sampled at baseline. These receptors were taken from an adult who was a healthcare worker with PCR-confirmed SARS-CoV-2 infection or an uninfected control (not recorded which).

The chain links TRBV12-3 or TRBV12-4 to TRBJ1-6, with unresolved D. V lost 6 bases and J 7 bases, leaving 7 bases between the germline ends. The CDR3 totals 12 residues. DNA for the CDR3: TGTGCCAGCAGATACCCGAATTCACCCCTCCACTTT. Its translation is CASRYPNSPLHF.

This clonotype has only a few counts. V is TRBV20-1 and J is TRBJ2-3, with TRBD2 matching 8 bases. V was clipped by 3 bases and J by 3 bases; unmatched bases: 11. CDR1 is DFQATT, CDR2 SNEGSKA, per germline (reference sequence). The CDR3 has 16 residues. CDR3 bases: TGCAGTGCTAGTCACACAGCGGGAGTGGTAACAGATACGCAGTATTTT. Translated: CSASHTAGVVTDTQYF.

This clonotype showed up many times. This sequence joins TRBV2 and TRBJ2-1; 10 nucleotides align to TRBD2. J was trimmed by 4 bases and V by 5 bases; bases with no gene match: 8. Germline CDR1 is SNHLY and CDR2 is FYNNEI. The CDR3 is 16 amino acids. CDR3 sequence reads: CASSHPGTSVYNEQFF. In DNA form, the CDR3 reads TGTGCCAGCAGTCATCCAGGGACTAGCGTTTACAATGAGCAGTTCTTC.

The sample holds many counts of this clonotype. The CDR3 DNA reads TGTGCCAGCAGCTTAAGGGGGCCCGCAGATACGCAGTATTTT. Translated, it gives CASSLRGPADTQYF. This chain joins TRBV11-1 and TRBJ2-3, with 7 bases that match TRBD1. Trimming cost V 2 bases and J 4 bases; bases outside gene matches: 3. The V gene's germline CDR1 is SGHAT and CDR2 FQDESV (reference sequence). The CDR3 covers 14 residues.

The table lists this clonotype with many counts. The V call is TRBV3-1, the J call TRBJ2-1; TRBD2 agrees at 12 bases. The germline gives CDR1 LGHDT, CDR2 YNNKEL (reference sequence). This CDR3 has 16 amino acids. Trimming took 4 bases from V and 9 from J; bases not matched to a gene: 10. The CDR3, as DNA: TGTGCCAGCAGCCTTAGACTAGCGGGAGATTTTAGTGAGCAGTTCTTC. Amino acids: CASSLRLAGDFSEQFF.

The chain couples TRBV6-5 to TRBJ1-1; 7 bases match TRBD1. Germline-derived CDR1 and CDR2 are MNHEY and SVGAGI. This CDR3 region has 16 residues. Trimming removed 2 bases from V and 4 bases from J; junction bases left unmatched: 10. The CDR3 DNA is TGTGCCAGCAGTTACCACCCCCGGGACAGCGGCACTGAAGCTTTCTTT. Translation gives CASSYHPRDSGTEAFF.

A few counts support this clonotype. The J gene is TRBJ2-1, the V gene TRBV19, with D unclear. Germline V gene lookup returns CDR1 LNHDA and CDR2 SQIVND (reference sequence). The CDR3 extends over 11 amino acids. Trimming pared 2 bases from V and 9 bases from J, leaving 5 bases between. CDR3 sequence reads: CASSISAEQFF. CDR3 bases: TGTGCCAGTAGTATATCGGCTGAGCAGTTCTTC.

This clonotype was seen only a few times. The genes are TRBV11-2 and TRBJ2-5, with TRBD2 as a possible D gene (6 bases). CDR3 size: 16 residues. Germline assignment: CDR1 SGHAT and CDR2 FQNNGV. V lost 3 bases and J lost 1, with 15 bases in between. The CDR3 bases are TGTGCCAGCAGCTTCCAGGGAAATAGCGGCCAAGAGACCCAGTACTTC. It codes for CASSFQGNSGQETQYF.

A few counts support this clonotype. V usage is TRBV24-1 and J usage is TRBJ2-7; 8 nucleotides agree with TRBD2. V gave up 8 bases and J gave up 6 bases; unmatched junction bases: 5. CDR1 and CDR2 from the germline V gene are KGHDR and SFDVKD. CDR3 length equals 12 residues. For the CDR3, the DNA is TGTGCCACCATAAAAGCGGGAGCCGAGCAGTACTTC. Its translation: CATIKAGAEQYF.

The chain combines TRBV10-3 with TRBJ1-1; the D gene is possibly TRBD1 (5 bases). Trimming pared 11 bases from V and 3 bases from J, leaving 16 bases between. Germline assignment: CDR1 ENHRY and CDR2 SYGVKD. This CDR3 is built from 13 residues. The CDR3 reads CAATGIVDTEAFF. In DNA, the CDR3 is TGTGCCGCTACAGGTATCGTGGACACTGAAGCTTTCTTT.

The J gene is TRBJ2-7, the V gene TRBV12-3 or TRBV12-4; 7 bases are a match to TRBD2. The CDR3 covers 11 residues. The V gene end was trimmed by 6 bases and the J gene end by 6 bases; junction bases not matched to a gene: 2. The CDR3 here is CASRGGGEQYF. In DNA, the CDR3 is TGTGCCAGCAGGGGCGGGGGCGAGCAGTACTTC.

V gene TRBV28 combines with J gene TRBJ2-5, with 8 bases that match TRBD1. Trimming cost V 6 bases and J 5 bases; bases outside gene matches: 8. The CDR3 covers 14 residues. The germline V gene encodes CDR1 MDHEN and CDR2 SYDVKM. The DNA for the CDR3 is TGTGCCAGCAGAGAACAGGGGGATGTGGAGACCCAGTACTTC. It translates to CASREQGDVETQYF.

This clonotype was found a few times. V and J are TRBV19 and TRBJ1-1; D is unresolved. Looked up from germline, CDR1 is LNHDA and CDR2 is SQIVND (reference sequence). The ends were cut back, 5 bases at V and 7 bases at J, with 20 bases in the middle. The CDR3 extends over 15 amino acids. The CDR3 is CASSSRTGLDGEAFF. The CDR3, as DNA: TGTGCCAGTAGTTCCCGGACGGGCCTCGACGGTGAAGCTTTCTTT. Full variable domain (missing parts from reference TRBV19 and TRBJ1-1): DGGITQSPKYLFRKEGQNVTLSCEQNLNHDAMYWYRQDPGQGLRLIYYSQIVNDFQKGDIAEGYSVSREKKESFPLTVTSAQKNPTAFYLCASSSRTGLDGEAFFGQGTRLTVV.

This clonotype was seen more than once but under ten times. The CDR3 nucleotides are TGTGCCAGCAGATCCTCCCGGGGGATGTTTAAAGAGACCCAGTACTTC. Amino acid sequence: CASRSSRGMFKETQYF. The rearrangement links TRBV12-3 or TRBV12-4 to TRBJ2-5, with D perhaps matching TRBD2 (6 bases). The V and J ends lost 6 bases and 3 bases respectively, with 20 bases between them. The CDR3 is 16 amino acids.